The 29 T cell receptor beta chains below all came from one sample that was sequenced in a study of CD8 T cells in Susac syndrome (dated by TCRdb to the late 2010s). The library was built by means of the immunoSEQ multiplex PCR assay. RNA was extracted using the RNeasy kit, and roughly 0.45 to 1 ug of the RNA was reverse transcribed with random hexamers. TCRdb passed the public sequencing reads through fastp at Q25 and MiXCR, retaining productive beta sequences. Rows are unified per CDR3 protein, each entry keeping the most common DNA and genes. The sample records under 150,000 distinct CDR3 sequences, around 91% of which are singletons. The ten largest clonotypes hold 0.2% to 0.25% of the sample. Sequenced material: CD8+ T cells from PBMCs. These receptors all come from a human donor with multiple sclerosis.

This chain connects TRBV4-2 to TRBJ2-1; D unclear. The CDR3 spans 14 residues. Per the germline V gene, CDR1 is LGHNA and CDR2 is YNFKEQ. V was clipped by 0 bases and J by 7 bases, with 10 bases between them. The DNA of the CDR3 is TGTGCCAGCAGCCAAGATTTGGCGCCTAATGAGCAGTTCTTC. Its translation is CASSQDLAPNEQFF.

This chain connects TRBV12-5 to TRBJ2-7; 8 nucleotides match TRBD1. CDR3 size: 14 residues. After removal of 5 bases from V and 5 bases from J, the junction contained 8 bases not matched to a gene. Germline lookup yields CDR1 LGHNT and CDR2 FRNRAP. This chain's CDR3 is CASGRGAGGHEQYF. The CDR3 region has the DNA TGTGCTAGTGGTCGAGGGGCAGGGGGCCACGAGCAGTACTTC.

The chain uses TRBV12-3 or TRBV12-4 and TRBJ1-5; D ambiguous. V was clipped by 3 bases and J by 0 bases, with 9 bases between them. The length of the CDR3 is 15 residues. CDR3 nucleotides: TGTGCCAGCAGTTTCGGACGGTTTAGCAATCAGCCCCAGCATTTT. Its protein product is CASSFGRFSNQPQHF.

This clonotype was recorded a few times. The chain employs TRBV6-2 or TRBV6-3 and TRBJ2-7; possibly TRBD2 for D (6 bases). Between the trimmed V and J ends, which lost 4 bases and 5 bases, there was a span of 15 bases. The CDR3 runs to 14 residues. The germline V gene encodes CDR1 MNHEY and CDR2 SVGEGT. The CDR3 here is CASSFGSSADEQYF. The CDR3 region has the DNA TGTGCCAGCAGTTTCGGGAGTTCGGCGGACGAGCAGTACTTC.

The chain employs TRBV27 and TRBJ1-1, with D perhaps matching TRBD1 (5 bases). From germline, CDR1 is MNHEY and CDR2 SMNVEV (reference sequence). This CDR3 is built from 12 residues. Deletions cut 7 bases from V and 10 bases from J, with 16 bases between. CDR3 nucleotide sequence: TGTGCCAGCACCTCGTTCCGGGACGGAGCTTTCTTT. Translating gives CASTSFRDGAFF.

This rearrangement joins TRBV20-1 to TRBJ1-2, with a possible D match to TRBD1 (5 bases). Germline CDR1 reads DFQATT; CDR2 reads SNEGSKA (reference sequence). There are 13 residues in the CDR3. This CDR3 reads CSQRGDLNYGYTF. As DNA, the CDR3 is TGCAGCCAACGGGGGGACCTTAACTATGGCTACACCTTC.

The chain links TRBV12-3 or TRBV12-4 to TRBJ1-1; 7 nucleotides align to TRBD1. The V gene end was trimmed by 6 bases and the J gene end by 11 bases; junction bases not matched to a gene: 9. The CDR3 has 12 amino acids. The CDR3 DNA is TGTGCCAGCAGCCCAGGGGGGCGAGAGGCTTTCTTT. This translates into CASSPGGREAFF.

With regard to this clonotype: One end of the junction is discordant with germline, which a read error may explain. The rearrangement joins TRBV29-1 to TRBJ2-1; 8 bases agree with TRBD1. Germline loops: CDR1 SQVTM, CDR2 ANQGSEA. This CDR3 has 13 amino acids. Here the CDR3 reads CSAEDRGNNEQFF. CDR3 sequence (DNA): TGCAGCGCTGAAGACAGGGGCAACAATGAGCAGTTCTTC.

The V and J genes are TRBV7-9 and TRBJ2-7, with a tentative D call TRBD2 (5 bases). V was pared by 4 bases and J by 6 bases, with 13 bases between. The CDR3 has 13 amino acids. In germline, CDR1 is SEHNR, CDR2 FQNEAQ (reference sequence). The CDR3 region has the DNA TGTGCCAGCAGCTCCAGCGAGGCGGGCGAGCAGTACTTC. Protein: CASSSSEAGEQYF.

The chain combines TRBV19 with TRBJ2-7, with 9 positions matching TRBD1. This CDR3 has 13 residues. The germline V gene has CDR1 LNHDA and CDR2 SQIVND (reference sequence). After removal of 5 bases from V and 8 bases from J, the junction contained 7 bases not matched to a gene. DNA for the CDR3: TGTGCCAGTAGTGCCTGGACAGGGGAACAGCAGTACTTC. Protein product: CASSAWTGEQQYF.

The chain is built from TRBV18 and TRBJ1-2, with D unresolved. Germline V lookup: CDR1 KGHSH, CDR2 LQKENI. V lost 0 bases to trimming and J lost 7 bases, with 6 bases between them. The CDR3 sequence is 12 residues long. As DNA, the CDR3 is TGTGCCAGCTCACCACCTAATTCTGGCTACACCTTC. The encoded protein is CASSPPNSGYTF.

The chain uses TRBV4-1 and TRBJ2-1, with D perhaps matching TRBD2 (5 bases). The V end was cut by 0 bases, the J end by 6 bases, with 12 bases between. This CDR3 comprises 15 residues. Looked up from germline, CDR1 is MGHRA and CDR2 is YSYEKL. CDR3 residues: CASSQDPGLPNEQFF. The CDR3 nucleotides read TGCGCCAGCAGCCAAGATCCAGGACTCCCCAATGAGCAGTTCTTC.

The CDR3 loop reads CATSEGATIYNEQFF. CDR3 nucleotide sequence: TGTGCCACCAGTGAAGGAGCGACTATCTACAATGAGCAGTTCTTC. The gene calls are TRBV24-1 and TRBJ2-1; a weak D match, TRBD2 (5 bases). CDR1 is KGHDR, CDR2 SFDVKD, per germline. V was cut by 4 bases and J by 3 bases, with 12 bases left in between. The CDR3 loop spans 15 amino acids.

V is TRBV4-3 and J is TRBJ2-7; the D is unclear. V lost 0 bases and J lost 3, with 12 bases in between. The germline V gene encodes CDR1 LGHNA and CDR2 YSLEER. The CDR3 covers 15 residues. CDR3 DNA sequence: TGCGCCAGCAGCCAAGAAACAGACTTCCGCTACGAGCAGTACTTC. Translated, it gives CASSQETDFRYEQYF.

This chain connects TRBV5-1 to TRBJ1-1, with D unclear. Trimming took off 0 bases at V and 11 bases at J, with 14 bases between the two ends. The CDR3 totals 13 residues. Germline V gene lookup returns CDR1 SGHRS and CDR2 YFSETQ. This CDR3 is CASSLEGGGQAFF. Written as DNA, the CDR3 is TGCGCCAGCAGCTTGGAAGGTGGAGGGCAGGCTTTCTTT.

This clonotype was detected only a few times. The rearrangement uses TRBV19 and TRBJ2-7; 8 positions agree with TRBD2. CDR1 LNHDA and CDR2 SQIVND come from the germline V gene (reference sequence). CDR3 size: 12 residues. Germline trimming cut 8 bases from V and 6 bases from J; bases unmatched to any gene: 6. CDR3 in DNA: TGTGCCAGTTCTCCGGGACTAGTCGAGCAGTACTTC. Amino acid sequence: CASSPGLVEQYF.

The chain uses TRBV27 and TRBJ2-7; 10 bases map to TRBD1. Trimming removed 3 bases from V and 5 bases from J; junction bases left unmatched: 10. The CDR3 consists of 16 residues. CDR1 is MNHEY and CDR2 is SMNVEV in the germline V gene (reference sequence). CDR3 loop: CASSLGVGTGDHEQYF. The CDR3, as DNA: TGTGCCAGCAGTTTGGGTGTGGGGACAGGGGACCACGAGCAGTACTTC.

V usage is TRBV7-9 and J usage is TRBJ2-2; 10 bases agree with TRBD1. Germline V gene data show CDR1 as SEHNR and CDR2 as FQNEAQ (reference sequence). The V gene end was trimmed by 5 bases and the J gene end by 5 bases; junction bases not matched to a gene: 5. This CDR3 contains 15 residues. The CDR3 loop is CASSPRQGATGELFF. The CDR3 DNA reads TGTGCCAGCAGCCCTAGACAGGGGGCGACCGGGGAGCTGTTTTTT.

The chain joins TRBV2 to TRBJ1-5; D not certain. V shed 6 bases and J shed 3 bases, with 15 bases lying between them. This CDR3 is built from 15 residues. The germline CDR1 and CDR2 sequences are SNHLY and FYNNEI. The CDR3 is CASSSMDSPNQPQHF. As DNA, the CDR3 is TGTGCCAGCAGCTCGATGGACTCCCCCAATCAGCCCCAGCATTTT.

The chain has TRBV7-9 and TRBJ1-2, with D unresolved. The germline V and J ends were trimmed by 0 bases and 5 bases, with 22 bases remaining between them. The CDR3 loop spans 18 amino acids. CDR1 SEHNR and CDR2 FQNEAQ come from the germline V gene (reference sequence). Here the CDR3 DNA reads TGTGCCAGCAGCTTAGCGGAAAGTGAGGTCGCGGCGAGGTATGGCTACACCTTC. It codes for CASSLAESEVAARYGYTF.

The chain joins TRBV7-8 to TRBJ2-7; D may be TRBD2 (7 bases). Trimming removed 0 bases at V and 1 base at J, with 13 bases between. Germline-derived CDR1 and CDR2 are SGHVS and FQNEAQ. The CDR3 is 16 residues long. The DNA for the CDR3 is TGTGCCAGCAGCTTAGCCCAAAGGGGGGGTTCCTACGAGCAGTACTTC. It specifies CASSLAQRGGSYEQYF.

The chain has TRBV11-2 and TRBJ2-7, with D maybe TRBD1 (6 bases). V was cut by 5 bases and J by 1 base, with 15 bases left in between. Germline V gene sequence: CDR1 SGHAT, CDR2 FQNNGV. The CDR3 extends over 15 amino acids. Written as DNA, the CDR3 is TGTGCCAGCAGCGGGTGGACAGCCCTTTCCTACGAGCAGTACTTC. Amino acid sequence: CASSGWTALSYEQYF.

V and J are TRBV30 and TRBJ2-3; 9 bases are a match to TRBD2. The germline gives CDR1 GTSNPN, CDR2 SVGIG (reference sequence). The CDR3 totals 14 residues. The V and J ends lost 2 bases and 4 bases, in that order; junction bases with no gene match: 4. The CDR3: CAWSLAGVADTQYF. The CDR3, as DNA: TGTGCCTGGAGTTTAGCGGGGGTTGCAGATACGCAGTATTTT. Variable domain in full (rest from reference TRBV30 and TRBJ2-3): SQTIHQWPATLVQPVGSPLSLECTVEGTSNPNLYWYRQAAGRGLQLLFYSVGIGQISSEVPQNLSASRPQDRQFILSSKKLLLSDSGFYLCAWSLAGVADTQYFGPGTRLTVL.

The chain links TRBV6-1 to TRBJ2-1; 9 bases fit TRBD1. The CDR3 contains 14 residues. The V segment lost 7 bases and the J segment 9 bases; nucleotides outside the gene matches: 10. In germline, CDR1 is MNHNS, CDR2 SASEGT. CDR3 sequence: CASTLDRGNFEQFF. The CDR3 coding sequence is TGTGCCAGCACCTTGGACAGGGGTAATTTTGAGCAGTTCTTC.

This chain joins TRBV7-6 and TRBJ2-7; 8 nucleotides match TRBD1. The CDR3 has 15 residues. The V gene's germline CDR1 is SGHVS and CDR2 FNYEAQ. J was trimmed by 4 bases and V by 5 bases; bases with no gene match: 10. The CDR3 DNA reads as TGTGCCAGCAGCCCTGGACAGGGAAAAACATACGAGCAGTACTTC. It translates to CASSPGQGKTYEQYF.

This chain links TRBV9 with TRBJ1-1; D is uncertain. The CDR3 consists of 13 residues. Germline V lookup: CDR1 SGDLS, CDR2 YYNGEE. Deletions cut 0 bases from V and 6 bases from J, with 9 bases between. Here the CDR3 DNA reads TGTGCCAGCAGCGTAGGCGCTACTTCTGAAGCTTTCTTT. It yields the protein CASSVGATSEAFF.

The CDR3 is CASSLQISSTDTQYF. CDR3 nucleotide sequence: TGTGCCAGCAGTTTACAGATTTCTAGCACAGATACGCAGTATTTT. The genes are TRBV27 and TRBJ2-3; D is ambiguous. CDR1 and CDR2 from the germline V gene are MNHEY and SMNVEV (reference sequence). The CDR3 is 15 residues long. Trimming removed 2 bases at V and 0 bases at J, with 9 bases between.

The chain has TRBV3-1 and TRBJ2-7, with D maybe TRBD1 (5 bases). The CDR3 covers 16 residues. The V and J ends lost 4 bases and 0 bases respectively, with 16 bases between them. CDR1 and CDR2 (germline): LGHDT, YNNKEL (reference sequence). The CDR3 DNA is TGTGCCAGCAGCCCATACCCAGGGCGGAGCTCCTACGAGCAGTACTTC. It specifies CASSPYPGRSSYEQYF.

The chain links TRBV13 to TRBJ1-2; TRBD1 aligns across 7 bases. The V gene end was trimmed by 3 bases and the J gene end by 5 bases; junction bases not matched to a gene: 9. There are 15 residues in the CDR3. The germline gives CDR1 PRHDT, CDR2 FYEKMQ (reference sequence). The CDR3 DNA reads as TGTGCCAGCAGCTTGACAGGGTCCCATAGTTATGGCTACACCTTC. As protein: CASSLTGSHSYGYTF.